These T cell receptor beta chains were read from a single sample in a study of Ad26.COV2.S vaccination and SARS-CoV-2 variants. TCRdb's copy holds only in-frame clones and misses some; the assay was immunoSEQ multiplex PCR. The sample includes about 350,000 clones, 92% seen only once; the top ten take 3.9%. The input for sequencing was peripheral blood, taken after recovery from COVID-19. These receptors originate from a human donor who had recovered from COVID-19. The CDR3 runs from the conserved cysteine through the conserved F or W. A D gene is named only where the DNA matches it firmly. Clone size, where shown, is once, few, many, or a class for clones that have expanded.

D,size,J,V,DNA,CDR3
NA,NA,TRBJ1-1,TRBV25-1,TGTGCCAGCAGTGACGTCGGGTCCGGAGGGGACACTGAAGCTTTCTTT,CASSDVGSGGDTEAFF
NA,NA,TRBJ1-4,TRBV19,TGTGCCAGTAGTATGGGTGGAAGGAATGAAAAACTGTTTTTT,CASSMGGRNEKLFF
NA,NA,TRBJ1-1,TRBV13,TGTGCCAGCAGCTTAGGCCTACCCAGGGCCGGGGGGGCTTTCTTT,CASSLGLPRAGGAFF
TRBD1,NA,TRBJ2-7,TRBV5-1,TGCGCCAGCAGCTTGGCAGGGGACAGGGTCAACGAGCAGTACTTC,CASSLAGDRVNEQYF
TRBD2,NA,TRBJ2-3,TRBV5-1,TGCGCCAGCAGTTCCATAGCGGGGAGCACAGATACGCAGTATTTT,CASSSIAGSTDTQYF
NA,NA,TRBJ2-1,TRBV11-2,TGTGCCAGCAGCTTATTGATCGGTGAGCAGTTCTTC,CASSLLIGEQFF
NA,NA,TRBJ2-3,TRBV7-2,TGTGCCAGCAGCATGTTAGGGGGGGTTGGAGACACAGATACGCAGTATTTT,CASSMLGGVGDTDTQYF
TRBD1,NA,TRBJ2-5,TRBV9,TGTGCCAGCAGCGTAGGTGGGACAGAGGACGCGACCCAGTACTTC,CASSVGGTEDATQYF
NA,NA,TRBJ2-2,TRBV5-1,TGCGCCAGCAGCTTGGCGTTTGGGGGCACCGGGGAGCTGTTTTTT,CASSLAFGGTGELFF
TRBD1,NA,TRBJ1-2,TRBV19,TGTGCCAGTAATTCCGGACAGGGCTATGGCTACACCTTC,CASNSGQGYGYTF
TRBD2,NA,TRBJ2-7,TRBV19,TGTGCCAGTAGTATAACCCCCCTAGCGGCCGGAAGCGAGCAGTACTTC,CASSITPLAAGSEQYF
NA,NA,TRBJ1-5,TRBV11-2,TGTGCCAGCAGCTTGACTGACGGTAGCAATCAGCCCCAGCATTTT,CASSLTDGSNQPQHF
TRBD2,once,TRBJ2-2,TRBV24-1,TGTGCCACCAGTGATCGCGGGGGAAGTACCGGGGAGCTGTTTTTT,CATSDRGGSTGELFF
TRBD2,NA,TRBJ2-1,TRBV27,TGTGCCAGCAGTTTCGGCGGGGGGGTGAGTGAGCAGTTCTTC,CASSFGGGVSEQFF
NA,NA,TRBJ1-6,TRBV7-2,TGTGCCAGCACCGGAGACAGAAATTCACCCCTCCACTTT,CASTGDRNSPLHF
NA,NA,TRBJ2-7,TRBV5-1,TGCGCCAGCAGCTTGGAAGTAGCGTTGAGCTCCTACGAGCAGTACTTC,CASSLEVALSSYEQYF
TRBD1,few,TRBJ1-5,TRBV20-1,TGCAGTGCTAGTCCTGGACAGGGGAGCTATAGCAATCAGCCCCAGCATTTT,CSASPGQGSYSNQPQHF
NA,NA,TRBJ1-2,TRBV9,TGTGCCAGCAGGGGTGAGGGGTCCTATGGCTACACCTTC,CASRGEGSYGYTF
NA,NA,TRBJ1-5,TRBV19,TGTGCCAGTAGTATGGGGGTCAGTCCCAGTCAGCCCCAGCATTTT,CASSMGVSPSQPQHF
NA,NA,TRBJ1-1,TRBV15,TGTGCCACCAGCAGGCCGTCGGAGGGGAACACTGAAGCTTTCTTT,CATSRPSEGNTEAFF
NA,NA,TRBJ2-1,TRBV19,TGTGCCAGTAGTATTTCTCCTTGGGATGAGCAGTTCTTC,CASSISPWDEQFF
NA,NA,TRBJ1-1,TRBV3-1/TRBV3-2,TGTGCCAGCAGCCTCATGGGAAGGGCCATGAACACTGAAGCTTTCTTT,CASSLMGRAMNTEAFF
TRBD2,NA,TRBJ2-5,TRBV7-9,TGTGCCATCACAATAGCGGGGGGGCAAGAGACCCAGTACTTC,CAITIAGGQETQYF
NA,NA,TRBJ2-2,TRBV15,TGTGCCACCAGCGGAGAGAGAGGGCCGAACACCGGGGAGCTGTTTTTT,CATSGERGPNTGELFF
TRBD2,NA,TRBJ2-5,TRBV2,TGTGCCAGCAGTGTTAGCGGGGGGGCCTATGGGACCCAGTACTTC,CASSVSGGAYGTQYF
NA,NA,TRBJ1-1,TRBV15,TGTGCCACCAGCAGTGCAGGGCCGGACACTGAAGCTTTCTTT,CATSSAGPDTEAFF
TRBD1,NA,TRBJ1-1,TRBV18,TGTGCCAGCTCACCCCGACAGGGGTCCATGAACACTGAAGCTTTCTTT,CASSPRQGSMNTEAFF
NA,NA,TRBJ2-1,TRBV20-1,TGCAGTGCTGACCTGGGGGATGAGCAGTTCTTC,CSADLGDEQFF
TRBD1,NA,TRBJ1-2,TRBV10-1,TGCGCCAGCAGTGAGTCGGCGACAGGGGGCTATGGCTACACCTTC,CASSESATGGYGYTF
NA,NA,TRBJ2-2,TRBV19,TGTGCCAGTAGTATAGTCCGGGGCTTCTGGGACGCCGGGGAGCTGTTTTTT,CASSIVRGFWDAGELFF
TRBD2,NA,TRBJ2-5,TRBV7-2,TGTGCCAGCAGCCGGAGTACTAGCGGGGGGGGCTCCGGGACCCAGTACTTC,CASSRSTSGGGSGTQYF
NA,NA,TRBJ2-7,TRBV5-6,TGTGCCAGCAGCTCTAGCTCCTACGAGCAGTACTTC,CASSSSSYEQYF
TRBD1,NA,TRBJ1-2,TRBV3-1/TRBV3-2,TGTGCCAGCAGCCAGGGACAGGGCGCGAGGAAAGGCTACACCTTC,CASSQGQGARKGYTF
NA,NA,TRBJ1-2,TRBV21-1,TGTGCCAGCAGCCTCAGGGGGCAATATGGCTACACCTTC,CASSLRGQYGYTF
TRBD1,once,TRBJ2-7,TRBV7-8,TGTGCCAGCAGCTCACAGGGGGACGAGCAGTACTTC,CASSSQGDEQYF
NA,NA,TRBJ1-2,TRBV5-6,TGTGCCAGCAGCTCCCGTCGGGGAGGGTATGGCTACACCTTC,CASSSRRGGYGYTF
NA,NA,TRBJ1-3,TRBV2,TGTGCCAGCAGTGGACTCCAGCCGTCTGGAAACACCATATATTTT,CASSGLQPSGNTIYF
NA,NA,TRBJ1-4,TRBV15,TGTGCCACCAGCCTCGGGACGGCGCTTGAAAAACTGTTTTTT,CATSLGTALEKLFF
TRBD2,NA,TRBJ2-1,TRBV6-6,TGTGCCAGCAGTTACTCGGAACTAGCGGGAAATGAGCAGTTCTTC,CASSYSELAGNEQFF
TRBD1,NA,TRBJ2-3,TRBV29-1,TGCAGCGTTGCCGGACAGGTAACAGATACGCAGTATTTT,CSVAGQVTDTQYF
TRBD1,NA,TRBJ2-7,TRBV9,TGTGCCAGCAGCGCAACCGGGACAGCGTACGAGCAGTACTTC,CASSATGTAYEQYF
NA,once,TRBJ2-7,TRBV13,TGTGCCAGCGGGAGATACGAGCAGTACTTC,CASGRYEQYF
NA,NA,TRBJ1-5,TRBV10-3,TGTGCCATCAGTGAGTCGAATACAGGATCGAGCAATCAGCCCCAGCATTTT,CAISESNTGSSNQPQHF
NA,NA,TRBJ1-6,TRBV9,TGTGCCAGCAGCGTAGATCCCACATCTAATTCACCCCTCCACTTT,CASSVDPTSNSPLHF
TRBD2,NA,TRBJ2-5,TRBV7-6,TGTGCCAGCAGCGAACTTAGCGGGGGGACAAAAGAGACCCAGTACTTC,CASSELSGGTKETQYF